These T cell receptor beta chains were read from a single sample in a study of T cell responses to AZD1222 COVID-19 vaccine. Libraries were prepared by immunoSEQ multiplex PCR; TCRdb keeps only in-frame clonotypes and omits some of them. Here the sample spans 84,000 or so clones, 75% to 90% being singletons. Sequenced here: peripheral blood, sampled on day 0 of AZD1222 vaccination. The source of these receptors is an adult in good health. Both conserved end residues are part of each CDR3. D genes are given only for firm matches. Clone sizes are given selectively: once, few, many, or a class where the clone is expanded.

J | D | length | V | size | CDR3 | DNA
TRBJ1-4 | TRBD1 | 13 | TRBV27 | . | CASSQGVDEKLFF | TGTGCCAGCAGTCAGGGGGTTGATGAAAAACTGTTTTTT
TRBJ1-4 | TRBD1 | 14 | TRBV6-4 | . | CASSETGAGEKLFF | TGTGCCAGCAGTGAGACAGGGGCGGGTGAAAAACTGTTTTTT
TRBJ1-1 | . | 14 | TRBV4-1 | . | CASSPQTVGTEAFF | TGCGCCAGCAGCCCCCAGACGGTTGGCACTGAAGCTTTCTTT
TRBJ2-2 | . | 14 | TRBV6-6 | . | CASSYSENTGELFF | TGTGCCAGCAGTTACTCGGAGAACACCGGGGAGCTGTTTTTT
TRBJ2-3 | . | 15 | TRBV4-1 | . | CASSQDPRGLDTQYF | TGCGCCAGCAGCCAAGATCCCCGGGGCCTAGATACGCAGTATTTT
TRBJ2-2 | . | 11 | TRBV5-1 | . | CASSFTGELFF | TGCGCCAGCAGCTTCACCGGGGAGCTGTTTTTT
TRBJ2-3 | TRBD2 | 13 | TRBV29-1 | . | CSASSGSTDTQYF | TGCAGCGCTTCTAGCGGGAGCACAGATACGCAGTATTTT
TRBJ1-2 | . | 14 | TRBV28 | . | CASSQQGFLYGYTF | TGTGCCAGCAGTCAGCAGGGCTTCCTCTATGGCTACACCTTC
TRBJ2-7 | TRBD1 | 12 | TRBV5-1 | . | CASSRDREEKDF | TGCGCCAGCAGCCGGGACAGGGAAGAGAAAGACTTC
TRBJ1-2 | . | 17 | TRBV21-1 | . | CASSKRDRGDPRCGYTF | TGTGCCAGCAGCAAAAGGGACAGGGGCGATCCTCGGTGTGGCTACACCTTC
TRBJ2-2 | . | 14 | TRBV5-1 | . | CASKWIQNTGELFF | TGCGCCAGCAAATGGATTCAGAACACCGGGGAGCTGTTTTTT
TRBJ2-1 | TRBD1 | 16 | TRBV27 | once | CASSFHQGARYNEQFF | TGTGCCAGCAGTTTCCATCAGGGGGCGAGGTACAATGAGCAGTTCTTC
TRBJ1-6 | . | 13 | TRBV6-5 | . | CASSQSSYAPLHF | TGTGCCAGCAGTCAGAGTTCGTACGCACCCCTCCACTTT
TRBJ1-1 | . | 16 | TRBV5-4 | . | CASSPQGGGGNTEAFF | TGTGCCAGCAGCCCACAGGGAGGGGGGGGGAACACTGAAGCTTTCTTT
TRBJ2-7 | TRBD2 | 16 | TRBV20-1 | . | CSASGTSGRVAYEQYF | TGCAGTGCTAGTGGAACTAGCGGGAGAGTGGCCTACGAGCAGTACTTC
TRBJ2-5 | TRBD2 | 15 | TRBV2 | . | CASRVGTSGFREQYF | TGTGCCAGCAGGGTAGGGACTAGCGGGTTCCGTGAACAGTACTTC
TRBJ2-5 | . | 15 | TRBV5-6 | . | CASSLRRLHQETQYF | TGTGCCAGCAGCTTGAGGCGTCTCCACCAAGAGACCCAGTACTTC
TRBJ2-1 | . | 14 | TRBV18 | few | CASSPEVSDNEQFF | TGTGCCAGCTCACCAGAGGTTTCGGACAATGAGCAGTTCTTC
TRBJ2-5 | TRBD2 | 17 | TRBV7-2 | . | CASSLGTSGGGGETQYF | TGTGCCAGCAGCTTAGGGACTAGCGGGGGCGGGGGAGAGACCCAGTACTTC
TRBJ2-7 | . | 13 | TRBV28 | few | CASSLKRPYEQYF | TGTGCCAGCAGTTTAAAGCGGCCTTACGAGCAGTACTTC